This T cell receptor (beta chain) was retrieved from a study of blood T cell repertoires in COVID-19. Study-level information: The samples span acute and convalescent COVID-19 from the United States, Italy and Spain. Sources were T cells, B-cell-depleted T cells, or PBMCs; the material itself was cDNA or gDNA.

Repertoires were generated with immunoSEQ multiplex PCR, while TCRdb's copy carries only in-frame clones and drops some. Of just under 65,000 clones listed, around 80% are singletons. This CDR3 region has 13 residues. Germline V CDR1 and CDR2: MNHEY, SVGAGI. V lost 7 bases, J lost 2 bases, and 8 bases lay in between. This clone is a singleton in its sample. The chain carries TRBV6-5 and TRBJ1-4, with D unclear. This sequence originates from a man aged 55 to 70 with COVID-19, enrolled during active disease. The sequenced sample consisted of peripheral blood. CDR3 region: CASTRHTNEKLFF. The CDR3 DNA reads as TGTGCCAGCACCCGACATACTAATGAAAAACTGTTTTTT.